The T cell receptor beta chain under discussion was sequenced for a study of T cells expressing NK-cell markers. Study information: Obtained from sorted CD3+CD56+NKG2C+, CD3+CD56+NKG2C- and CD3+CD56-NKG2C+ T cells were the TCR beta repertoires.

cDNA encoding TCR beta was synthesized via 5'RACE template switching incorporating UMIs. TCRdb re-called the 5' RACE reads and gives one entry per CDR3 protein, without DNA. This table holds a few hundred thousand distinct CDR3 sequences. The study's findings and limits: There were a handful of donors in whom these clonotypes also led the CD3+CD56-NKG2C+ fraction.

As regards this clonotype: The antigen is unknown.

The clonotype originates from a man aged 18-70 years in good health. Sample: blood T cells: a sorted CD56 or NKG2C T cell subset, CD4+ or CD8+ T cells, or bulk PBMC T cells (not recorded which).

Here the CDR3 reads CASSHAGTTNYGYTF. This sequence joins TRBV4-2 and TRBJ1-2; TCRdb lists TRBD1, though no DNA is available to test this call. Germline assignment: CDR1 LGHNA and CDR2 YNFKEQ. The length of the CDR3 is 15 residues.